The following is a TCR beta chain sequence with its context. The data stem from a study of CD8+ T cells in alopecia areata. As to treatment: oral pan-JAK inhibitor, 5-10 mg twice daily. CDR1 and CDR2 (germline): SEHNR, FQNEAQ (reference sequence). With 5 bases removed from V and 7 bases from J, the gap between germline ends came to 32 bases. The CDR3 spans 19 residues. Investigators isolated RNA and reverse transcribed it into cDNA to act as the sequencing template. Assay used: immunoSEQ multiplex PCR; TCRdb lists only in-frame clones, some missing. The sample gives more than 140,000 clones, about 86% of which show up once; approximately 13% is in the top ten.

This TCR came from a human donor with alopecia areata. The material sequenced was CD8+ T cells sorted from blood, taken at week 4, from a patient treated with tofacitinib. This rearrangement joins TRBV7-9 to TRBJ1-1; the D is unclear. The CDR3 sequence is CASSPPKLDVSTTPGEAFF. The CDR3 DNA reads as TGTGCCAGCAGCCCCCCAAAATTGGACGTCTCTACAACCCCAGGTGAAGCTTTCTTT.